A few counts support the clone carrying this T cell receptor beta chain. Its cognate antigen is unknown. These data are taken from a study of naive and memory T cell subsets. Findings and caveats of the study: Especially in CD8 cells, naive repertoires contained a few larger clonotypes, possibly CD45RA-re-expressing memory cells.

The beta constant-region primer was an equimolar mix of two oligonucleotides covering TRBC1 and TRBC2. Four rounds of PCR amplified the ligated cDNA using nested alpha and beta constant-region primers plus SP2. TCRdb used MiXCR to reprocess the UMI-ligation and nested PCR reads, holding one entry per CDR3 protein. The table includes more than 95,000 distinct CDR3 sequences, 14% detected once. The germline gives CDR1 SEHNR, CDR2 FQNEAQ (reference sequence). The V gene lost 1 base and the J gene lost 3 bases, with 13 bases spanning the gap. The CDR3 covers 15 residues. This sequence originates from a human donor in good health. The J gene is TRBJ2-7, the V gene TRBV7-9, with D uncertain. The sequenced material came from naive CD8+ T cells from blood. The CDR3 reads CASSLGRAFDYEQYF. In DNA form, the CDR3 reads TGTGCCAGCAGCTTAGGTCGGGCCTTCGACTACGAGCAGTACTTC.